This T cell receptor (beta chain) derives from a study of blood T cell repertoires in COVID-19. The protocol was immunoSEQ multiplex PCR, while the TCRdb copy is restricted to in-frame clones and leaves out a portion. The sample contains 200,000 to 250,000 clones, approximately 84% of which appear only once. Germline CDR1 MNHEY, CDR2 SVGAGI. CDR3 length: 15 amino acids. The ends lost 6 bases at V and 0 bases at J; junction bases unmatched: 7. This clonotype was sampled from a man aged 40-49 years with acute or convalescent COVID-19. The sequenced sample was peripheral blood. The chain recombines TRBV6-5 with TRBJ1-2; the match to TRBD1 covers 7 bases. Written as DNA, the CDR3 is TGTGCCAGCAGGCCCGACAGGGAACCTAACTATGGCTACACCTTC. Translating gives CASRPDREPNYGYTF.